These 29 T cell receptor beta chains were sequenced from one sample in a study of CD8 T cells in ankylosing spondylitis. One entry per CDR3 protein results from TCRdb running MiXCR on the 5' RACE reads. Of 200,000 to 300,000 distinct CDR3 sequences listed, about 11% are singletons. The sequencing input was blood, either unsorted or a sorted T cell fraction (not recorded which). The receptor set was obtained from a male donor with ankylosing spondylitis or in good health (not recorded which).

The V and J genes are TRBV11-3 and TRBJ2-1, with 8 nucleotides matching TRBD2. The germline V gene has CDR1 SGHNT and CDR2 YENEEA. The ends lost 3 bases at V and 7 bases at J; junction bases unmatched: 5. The CDR3 has 14 residues. This CDR3 reads CASSFRGGVNEQFF. Written as DNA, the CDR3 is TGTGCCAGCAGCTTCCGGGGGGGAGTAAATGAGCAGTTCTTC.

This clonotype was observed a handful of times. This chain joins TRBV12-3 or TRBV12-4 and TRBJ2-1; 11 bases align to TRBD2. The CDR3 runs to 19 residues. V lost 0 bases, J lost 7 bases, and 14 bases stayed unmatched. The CDR3 DNA follows: TGTGCCAGCAGTTTAGCCCCGGGTAGCTTAGCGGGAGGGCATAATGAGCAGTTCTTC. Translating gives CASSLAPGSLAGGHNEQFF.

This clonotype has at least ten counts. The chain joins TRBV29-1 to TRBJ2-3; TRBD2 aligns across 10 bases. This CDR3 is built from 13 residues. The J segment lost 5 bases and the V segment lost 4 bases, leaving 3 bases of the junction unmatched. Germline CDR1 SQVTM, CDR2 ANQGSEA. The CDR3 loop reads CSVASGGGDTQYF. The CDR3 nucleotides read TGCAGCGTTGCTAGCGGGGGTGGAGATACGCAGTATTTT.

The gene calls are TRBV3-1 and TRBJ1-6; the D is unclear. V lost 4 bases and J lost 6, with 7 bases in between. From germline, CDR1 is LGHDT and CDR2 YNNKEL (reference sequence). CDR3 length: 13 amino acids. CDR3 sequence reads: CASSPDTNSPLHF. CDR3 nucleotides: TGTGCCAGCAGCCCCGATACTAATTCACCCCTCCACTTT.

This clonotype was counted between two and nine times. The rearrangement links TRBV11-1 to TRBJ2-1; 13 bases are shared with TRBD2. J was trimmed by 4 bases and V by 1 base; bases with no gene match: 7. CDR1 and CDR2 (germline): SGHAT, FQDESV (reference sequence). The CDR3 is 18 amino acids. CDR3 coding DNA: TGTGCCAGCAGCTTAGTGCCGACTAGCGGGAGGTCGTACAATGAGCAGTTCTTC. This translates into CASSLVPTSGRSYNEQFF.

This clonotype was seen ten or more times. The V gene is TRBV5-1, the J gene TRBJ2-3; 13 bases line up with TRBD2. Unmatched junction bases numbered 14, after V lost 4 bases and J lost 6 bases. The germline gives CDR1 SGHRS, CDR2 YFSETQ. The length of the CDR3 is 18 residues. The CDR3 DNA follows: TGCGCCAGCAGCCTAGACGCCTCCGGGACTAGCGGGACTGATACGCAGTATTTT. It yields the protein CASSLDASGTSGTDTQYF.

This clonotype was seen at least ten times. The genes are TRBV5-1 and TRBJ2-2; D remains unclear. V was clipped by 1 base and J by 1 base, with 8 bases between them. This CDR3 has 15 amino acids. The V gene's germline CDR1 is SGHRS and CDR2 YFSETQ. The CDR3 loop is CASSLWLVNTGELFF. The CDR3 DNA reads as TGCGCCAGCAGCTTGTGGTTGGTGAACACCGGGGAGCTGTTTTTT.

A word on this clonotype: It may be a read error: a sequence one base away is much more abundant. The V call is TRBV15, the J call TRBJ2-1; possibly TRBD2 for D (5 bases). The CDR3 has 14 amino acids. V lost 10 bases, J lost 1 base, and 14 bases lay in between. The V gene's germline CDR1 is LNHNV and CDR2 YYDKDF (reference sequence). In nucleotides, the CDR3 is TGTGCCAGCAGAGGGATGGGTTCCTACAATGAGCAGTTCTTC. This translates into CASRGMGSYNEQFF.

This clonotype showed up many times. The chain links TRBV7-2 to TRBJ2-7; 7 positions agree with TRBD1. V lost 5 bases and J lost 4; bases outside the gene matches: 11. Per germline, CDR1 SGHTA and CDR2 FQGNSA. The CDR3 spans 15 residues. The CDR3 DNA reads as TGTGCCAGCAGCACAACAGGGGACAGAATGTACGAGCAGTACTTC. Translated, it gives CASSTTGDRMYEQYF.

This clonotype was observed at least ten times. J is TRBJ2-3 and V is TRBV15, with 9 nucleotides matching TRBD2. Germline V gene data show CDR1 as LNHNV and CDR2 as YYDKDF (reference sequence). This CDR3 contains 14 residues. V shed 3 bases and J 4 bases; nucleotides not matched to a gene: 2. CDR3 bases: TGTGCCACCAGCAGTCCTAGCGGGGCAGATACGCAGTATTTT. Translating gives CATSSPSGADTQYF.

This clonotype was seen many times. V gene TRBV24-1 combines with J gene TRBJ1-4, with a weak D call TRBD1 (5 bases). CDR3 size: 19 residues. Germline CDR1 KGHDR, CDR2 SFDVKD. Trimming removed 5 bases at V and 4 bases at J, with 25 bases between. The CDR3 sequence: CATSALGPLGTENNEKLFF. In DNA, the CDR3 is TGTGCCACCAGTGCCCTAGGCCCGCTCGGGACGGAAAATAATGAAAAACTGTTTTTT.

This clonotype was found many times. This chain's CDR3 is CATLLGTGVGEQYF. The CDR3 DNA is TGTGCCACCCTATTAGGGACAGGGGTGGGCGAGCAGTACTTC. The gene calls are TRBV10-3 and TRBJ2-7; TRBD1 aligns across 10 bases. The CDR3 loop spans 14 amino acids. Germline loops: CDR1 ENHRY, CDR2 SYGVKD. Germline trimming cut 10 bases from V and 6 bases from J; bases unmatched to any gene: 12.

This clonotype has a count of ten or more. The chain couples TRBV20-1 to TRBJ2-1; 10 bases align to TRBD2. CDR1 is DFQATT, CDR2 SNEGSKA, per germline (reference sequence). The CDR3 has 14 amino acids. Trimming removed 6 bases from V and 3 bases from J; junction bases left unmatched: 5. CDR3 sequence: CSAPSGGDYNEQFF. CDR3 DNA: TGCAGTGCACCTAGCGGGGGTGACTACAATGAGCAGTTCTTC.

This clonotype was found many times. The V call is TRBV6-2 or TRBV6-3, the J call TRBJ1-1; D is undetermined. This CDR3 region has 12 residues. Trimming pared 2 bases from V and 4 bases from J, leaving 5 bases between. The germline V gene encodes CDR1 MNHEY and CDR2 SVGEGT. The CDR3 loop reads CASSYGVTEAFF. Here the CDR3 DNA reads TGTGCCAGCAGTTACGGGGTCACTGAAGCTTTCTTT.

This clonotype was counted at least ten times. J is TRBJ2-7 and V is TRBV20-1; TRBD2 matches 13 bases. This CDR3 is built from 13 residues. Germline V CDR1 and CDR2: DFQATT, SNEGSKA (reference sequence). V shed 8 bases, J shed 7 bases, and the junction held 8 bases outside the gene matches. Written as DNA, the CDR3 is TGCAGTCTTTCTCGGACTAGCGGGGGTGAGCAGTACTTC. Translation: CSLSRTSGGEQYF.

The table lists this clonotype with many counts. V gene TRBV30 combines with J gene TRBJ1-2; D gene ambiguous. The germline V gene encodes CDR1 GTSNPN and CDR2 SVGIG (reference sequence). The V end lost 2 bases, the J end lost 8 bases, and 9 bases lay between the germline ends. CDR3 length: 11 amino acids. The CDR3: CAWSRTRGYTF. CDR3 bases: TGTGCCTGGAGTAGGACTCGAGGCTACACCTTC. The full variable domain, its missing parts supplied by reference TRBV30 and TRBJ1-2, is SQTIHQWPATLVQPVGSPLSLECTVEGTSNPNLYWYRQAAGRGLQLLFYSVGIGQISSEVPQNLSASRPQDRQFILSSKKLLLSDSGFYLCAWSRTRGYTFGSGTRLTVV.

The chain uses TRBV7-9 and TRBJ2-1; 7 positions agree with TRBD2. The CDR3 totals 14 residues. Losses at the gene ends were 3 bases for V and 5 bases for J; bases not matched to a gene: 4. The germline V gene encodes CDR1 SEHNR and CDR2 FQNEAQ (reference sequence). CDR3 in DNA: TGTGCCAGCAGCTTCACTAGCGCCCACAATGAGCAGTTCTTC. It specifies CASSFTSAHNEQFF.

This clonotype appeared many times. The chain carries TRBV6-1 and TRBJ1-3; D is perhaps TRBD1 (5 bases). This CDR3 is 15 amino acids long. Germline V gives CDR1 MNHNS, CDR2 SASEGT. V was pared by 6 bases and J by 5 bases, with 17 bases between. CDR3 nucleotides: TGTGCCAGCAGCCTGAATTGGGACCTGAGAAACACCATATATTTT. Translated, it gives CASSLNWDLRNTIYF.

At least ten counts were recorded for this clonotype. J is TRBJ2-5 and V is TRBV6-1, with TRBD2 matching 7 bases. This CDR3 spans 16 amino acids. Trimming cost V 4 bases and J 4 bases; bases outside gene matches: 12. Germline CDR1 reads MNHNS; CDR2 reads SASEGT. The CDR3 protein is CASSGGGMAGGETQYF. The CDR3 nucleotides read TGTGCCAGCAGTGGGGGGGGAATGGCCGGGGGAGAGACCCAGTACTTC.

This clonotype has a handful of counts. The chain joins TRBV20-1 to TRBJ1-5; D perhaps matches TRBD1 (6 bases). Trimming cost V 6 bases and J 16 bases, with 25 bases left between them. CDR3 length: 13 residues. Germline V lookup: CDR1 DFQATT, CDR2 SNEGSKA (reference sequence). The CDR3 DNA reads TGCAGTGCAAAGACAAGGGGGTCGGGGGAGGAACATTTT. Translation gives CSAKTRGSGEEHF.

This clonotype was seen many times. The J gene is TRBJ2-1, the V gene TRBV20-1; D may match TRBD1 or TRBD2 (5 bases each). This CDR3 has 14 amino acids. V lost 5 bases to trimming and J lost 3 bases, with 14 bases between them. Germline loops: CDR1 DFQATT, CDR2 SNEGSKA (reference sequence). CDR3 residues: CSALRDGYYNEQFF. DNA of the CDR3: TGCAGTGCTCTCCGGGACGGATACTACAATGAGCAGTTCTTC.

In its sample, this clonotype was seen many times. V and J are TRBV29-1 and TRBJ2-7; D possibly matches TRBD1 or TRBD2 (5 bases each). The CDR3 runs 11 residues. V was cut by 3 bases and J by 6 bases, with 9 bases left in between. CDR1 and CDR2 (germline): SQVTM, ANQGSEA. The CDR3 sequence: CSVERGTEQYF. The CDR3 coding sequence is TGCAGCGTTGAGAGGGGTACCGAGCAGTACTTC.

The sample holds a few counts of this clonotype. This chain uses TRBV7-2 with TRBJ1-5; a weak D match, TRBD1 (5 bases). CDR1 is SGHTA and CDR2 is FQGNSA in the germline V gene. The CDR3 runs to 14 residues. Trimming removed 4 bases from V and 6 bases from J, with 13 bases in between. This chain's CDR3 is CASSSGGVSQPQHF. As DNA, the CDR3 is TGTGCCAGCAGCTCCGGGGGGGTCTCTCAGCCCCAGCATTTT. Filled out from reference TRBV7-2 and TRBJ1-5, the complete variable domain reads GAGVSQSPSNKVTEKGKDVELRCDPISGHTALYWYRQSLGQGLEFLIYFQGNSAPDKSGLPSDRFSAERTGGSVSTLTIQRTQQEDSAVYLCASSSGGVSQPQHFGDGTRLSIL.

The sample holds a few counts of this clonotype. The V call is TRBV20-1, the J call TRBJ1-2; 7 bases are shared with TRBD1. V shed 0 bases, J shed 4 bases, and the junction held 8 bases outside the gene matches. Germline V gene lookup returns CDR1 DFQATT and CDR2 SNEGSKA (reference sequence). This CDR3 spans 15 amino acids. The DNA for the CDR3 is TGCAGTGCTAGAGATGGTACAGGGGTGAGCTATGGCTACACCTTC. Protein: CSARDGTGVSYGYTF.

By frequency in the sample, this clonotype is medium-sized (0.01 to 0.1%). This chain joins TRBV20-1 and TRBJ1-5, with 7 bases matching TRBD1. Germline V gene sequence: CDR1 DFQATT, CDR2 SNEGSKA (reference sequence). The CDR3 has 14 residues. J gave up 1 base and V 0 bases, and 0 bases lay outside the gene matches. CDR3 coding DNA: TGCAGTGCTAGAGAACAGGGGAGCAATCAGCCCCAGCATTTT. It encodes CSAREQGSNQPQHF.

This clonotype was seen many times. The rearrangement links TRBV30 to TRBJ2-2, with D possibly matching TRBD1 (6 bases). The V gene lost 5 bases and the J gene lost 6 bases, with 10 bases spanning the gap. This CDR3 is built from 12 residues. The germline CDR1 and CDR2 sequences are GTSNPN and SVGIG (reference sequence). The CDR3, as DNA: TGTGCCTGGGGGGGCGTCCCCGGGGAGCTGTTTTTT. This translates into CAWGGVPGELFF.

This clonotype was counted only a few times. The V and J genes are TRBV20-1 and TRBJ2-3, with D hard to call. Trimming cost V 3 bases and J 0 bases, with 13 bases left between them. Germline values: CDR1 DFQATT, CDR2 SNEGSKA (reference sequence). There are 15 residues in the CDR3. CDR3: CSASFGGDSTDTQYF. CDR3 DNA sequence: TGCAGTGCTAGTTTTGGCGGAGATAGCACAGATACGCAGTATTTT.

Many counts were recorded for this clonotype. The CDR3 nucleotides read TGTGCCAGCAGTTACGGTGAATTCACTGGAAACACCATATATTTT. Translated, it gives CASSYGEFTGNTIYF. The chain carries TRBV6-5 and TRBJ1-3; D gene unclear. The CDR3 extends over 15 amino acids. V dropped 2 bases and J dropped 2 bases, with 10 bases sitting between them. Germline V gene sequence: CDR1 MNHEY, CDR2 SVGAGI.

This chain links TRBV29-1 with TRBJ1-2; 7 bases align to TRBD1. J gave up 6 bases and V 3 bases, and 10 bases lay outside the gene matches. Germline CDR1 is SQVTM and CDR2 is ANQGSEA. The CDR3 runs 14 residues. CDR3 residues: CSVDIRDSPDGYTF. For the CDR3, the DNA is TGCAGCGTTGATATCCGGGACAGCCCAGATGGCTACACCTTC.